This passage covers 17 T cell receptor beta chains from one sample sequenced in a study of blood T cell repertoires in COVID-19. Libraries were prepared by immunoSEQ multiplex PCR; TCRdb keeps only in-frame clonotypes and omits some of them. The sample records 75,000 to 100,000 clones, approximately 80% being singletons. The sequenced material came from peripheral blood. Every receptor here comes from an elderly woman with acute or convalescent COVID-19.

V is TRBV3-1 (or the pseudogene TRBV3-2) and J is TRBJ1-4, with TRBD1 as a possible D gene (6 bases). This CDR3 contains 16 residues. Looked up from germline, CDR1 is LGHDT and CDR2 is YNNKEL (reference sequence). Trimming pared 5 bases from V and 10 bases from J, leaving 23 bases between. In nucleotides, the CDR3 is TGTGCCAGCAGCTATTTAGGGGGGGTTGGCTTTGGAAAACTGTTTTTT. Translation gives CASSYLGGVGFGKLFF.

This chain links TRBV5-4 with TRBJ1-1; TRBD1 matches at 9 bases. With 4 bases clipped from V and 5 bases from J, the junction kept 9 bases outside the gene matches. Germline V gene data show CDR1 as SGHNT and CDR2 as YYREEE (reference sequence). This CDR3 has 15 amino acids. CDR3 in amino acids: CASSPGQGFGTEAFF. Written as DNA, the CDR3 is TGTGCCAGCAGCCCCGGACAGGGGTTCGGAACTGAAGCTTTCTTT. The whole variable domain, remainder taken from reference TRBV5-4 and TRBJ1-1, is ETGVTQSPTHLIKTRGQQVTLRCSSQSGHNTVSWYQQALGQGPQFIFQYYREEENGRGNFPPRFSGLQFPNYSSELNVNALELDDSALYLCASSPGQGFGTEAFFGQGTRLTVV.

The V call is TRBV25-1, the J call TRBJ1-4; tentative D call: TRBD1 (5 bases). Germline V gene sequence: CDR1 MGHDK, CDR2 SYGVNS. Trimming removed 4 bases from V and 5 bases from J, with 14 bases in between. The CDR3 has 15 residues. Written as DNA, the CDR3 is TGTGCCAGCAGTGGAGTCCAGGGTTCGAATGAAAAACTGTTTTTT. This encodes CASSGVQGSNEKLFF.

The chain employs TRBV9 and TRBJ1-6, with TRBD1 identical over 9 bases. From germline, CDR1 is SGDLS and CDR2 YYNGEE. The J segment lost 7 bases and the V segment lost 2 bases, leaving 4 bases of the junction unmatched. There are 15 residues in the CDR3. CDR3 coding DNA: TGTGCCAGCAGCGTCTCGGGACAGGGAAATTCACCCCTCCACTTT. Its protein is CASSVSGQGNSPLHF.

V is TRBV7-2 and J is TRBJ1-2; 8 bases are shared with TRBD1. Trimming at V came to 4 bases and at J to 6 bases, leaving 4 bases not matched to a gene. Germline V gene data show CDR1 as SGHTA and CDR2 as FQGNSA. The CDR3 extends over 13 amino acids. The CDR3 nucleotides are TGTGCCAGCAGCTCGGGACAGGTGGATGGCTACACCTTC. Protein: CASSSGQVDGYTF.

The chain employs TRBV4-1 and TRBJ2-6; D is possibly TRBD1 (6 bases). CDR3 length: 18 amino acids. Trimming cost V 3 bases and J 0 bases, with 15 bases left between them. Germline V CDR1 and CDR2: MGHRA, YSYEKL. The CDR3 region is CASSQDWTALSGANVLTF. The DNA of the CDR3 is TGCGCCAGCAGCCAGGACTGGACAGCCCTCTCTGGGGCCAACGTCCTGACTTTC.

The chain links TRBV27 to TRBJ1-6, with a tentative D call TRBD1 (6 bases). V gave up 6 bases and J gave up 8 bases, with 14 bases separating them. This CDR3 contains 14 residues. Germline CDR1 is MNHEY and CDR2 is SMNVEV (reference sequence). The CDR3 is CASRPTGMDSPLHF. The DNA of the CDR3 is TGTGCCAGCAGGCCTACAGGGATGGATTCACCCCTCCACTTT.

The rearrangement joins TRBV6-1 to TRBJ2-1, with TRBD1 matching over 8 bases. Per the germline V gene, CDR1 is MNHNS and CDR2 is SASEGT. V gave up 3 bases and J gave up 6 bases; unmatched junction bases: 13. The CDR3 is 17 amino acids. The CDR3 is CASSDDTTGAHGNEQFF. CDR3 DNA: TGTGCCAGCAGTGACGACACGACAGGGGCGCATGGCAATGAGCAGTTCTTC.

This clone showed up just a few times. The chain couples TRBV12-3 or TRBV12-4 to TRBJ1-5; no definite D call. The length of the CDR3 is 11 residues. V was clipped by 7 bases and J by 9 bases, with 10 bases between them. The chain's CDR3 is CASKLRGPQHF. CDR3 DNA sequence: TGTGCCAGCAAATTACGAGGGCCCCAGCATTTT.

The chain couples TRBV28 to TRBJ2-3; D unresolved. In germline, CDR1 is MDHEN, CDR2 SYDVKM. There are 10 residues in the CDR3. Trimming cost V 6 bases and J 7 bases, with 5 bases left between them. The CDR3 DNA sequence: TGTGCCAGCAGAAGCAATACGCAGTATTTT. This translates into CASRSNTQYF. The whole variable domain, filled in from reference TRBV28 and TRBJ2-3, reads DVKVTQSSRYLVKRTGEKVFLECVQDMDHENMFWYRQDPGLGLRLIYFSYDVKMKEKGDIPEGYSVSREKKERFSLILESASTNQTSMYLCASRSNTQYFGPGTRLTVL.

The rearrangement uses TRBV10-3 and TRBJ2-1, with TRBD2 matching over 7 bases. The V gene's germline CDR1 is ENHRY and CDR2 SYGVKD. J gave up 6 bases and V 6 bases, and 11 bases lay outside the gene matches. The CDR3 consists of 15 residues. Here the CDR3 reads CAIRVPSGSGNEQFF. CDR3 DNA: TGTGCCATCAGGGTCCCTAGCGGTAGTGGCAATGAGCAGTTCTTC.

The rearrangement uses TRBV4-1 and TRBJ1-5; D unclear. Germline lookup yields CDR1 MGHRA and CDR2 YSYEKL. The germline V and J ends were trimmed by 6 bases and 2 bases, with 8 bases remaining between them. CDR3 size: 13 residues. The CDR3, as DNA: TGCGCCAGCAGTAAAGAGGGCAATCAGCCCCAGCATTTT. Translation: CASSKEGNQPQHF.

This sequence joins TRBV4-3 and TRBJ2-5; D is possibly TRBD1 (6 bases). Deletions cut 6 bases from V and 4 bases from J, with 21 bases between. This CDR3 region has 16 residues. Germline V gene data show CDR1 as LGHNA and CDR2 as YSLEER. The CDR3 protein is CASSHHPAGTRETQYF. The CDR3 DNA follows: TGCGCCAGCAGTCACCACCCCGCCGGGACAAGAGAGACCCAGTACTTC.

The J gene is TRBJ1-2, the V gene TRBV27; D unresolved. The CDR3 has 13 amino acids. Germline V gene lookup returns CDR1 MNHEY and CDR2 SMNVEV (reference sequence). V was clipped by 7 bases and J by 7 bases, with 16 bases between them. The CDR3 DNA sequence: TGTGCCAGCACGCCCACTGGCGGGTCTGGCTACACCTTC. Encoded protein: CASTPTGGSGYTF.

This chain connects TRBV19 to TRBJ2-6; D might be TRBD1 (5 bases). The CDR3 spans 16 residues. Germline lookup yields CDR1 LNHDA and CDR2 SQIVND (reference sequence). Trimming left V 1 base short and J 3 bases short, with 10 bases between. The CDR3, as DNA: TGTGCCAGTAGTATAGTAGGGGCAGGTGGGGCCAACGTCCTGACTTTC. This sequence encodes CASSIVGAGGANVLTF.

This clone has only a few counts. This chain links TRBV7-2 with TRBJ2-5; 8 bases agree with TRBD2. From germline, CDR1 is SGHTA and CDR2 FQGNSA. The CDR3 runs to 14 residues. The V gene end was trimmed by 5 bases and the J gene end by 4 bases; junction bases not matched to a gene: 6. This CDR3 is CASSISGGGETQYF. CDR3 in DNA: TGTGCCAGCAGCATCAGCGGGGGAGGAGAGACCCAGTACTTC.

V and J are TRBV27 and TRBJ1-2, with 10 bases fitting TRBD1. The trim removed 4 bases at V and 4 bases at J, leaving 6 bases unmatched. Germline assignment: CDR1 MNHEY and CDR2 SMNVEV (reference sequence). The CDR3 has 15 amino acids. CDR3 coding DNA: TGTGCCAGCAGTTCCGCTGGGACAGGGGCCTATGGCTACACCTTC. This encodes CASSSAGTGAYGYTF.